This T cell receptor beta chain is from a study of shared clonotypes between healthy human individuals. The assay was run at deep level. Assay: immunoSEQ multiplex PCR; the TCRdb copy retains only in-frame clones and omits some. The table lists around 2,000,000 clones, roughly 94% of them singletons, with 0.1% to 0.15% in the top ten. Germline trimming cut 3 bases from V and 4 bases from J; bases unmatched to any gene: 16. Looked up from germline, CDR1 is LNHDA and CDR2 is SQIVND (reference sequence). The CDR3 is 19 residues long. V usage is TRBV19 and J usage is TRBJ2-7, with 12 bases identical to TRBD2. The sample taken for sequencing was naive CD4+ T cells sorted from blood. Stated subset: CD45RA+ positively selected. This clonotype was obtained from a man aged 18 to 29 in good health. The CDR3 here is CASSITASGRGGPHYEQYF. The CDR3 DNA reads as TGTGCCAGTAGTATCACGGCTAGCGGGAGGGGAGGACCTCATTACGAGCAGTACTTC.